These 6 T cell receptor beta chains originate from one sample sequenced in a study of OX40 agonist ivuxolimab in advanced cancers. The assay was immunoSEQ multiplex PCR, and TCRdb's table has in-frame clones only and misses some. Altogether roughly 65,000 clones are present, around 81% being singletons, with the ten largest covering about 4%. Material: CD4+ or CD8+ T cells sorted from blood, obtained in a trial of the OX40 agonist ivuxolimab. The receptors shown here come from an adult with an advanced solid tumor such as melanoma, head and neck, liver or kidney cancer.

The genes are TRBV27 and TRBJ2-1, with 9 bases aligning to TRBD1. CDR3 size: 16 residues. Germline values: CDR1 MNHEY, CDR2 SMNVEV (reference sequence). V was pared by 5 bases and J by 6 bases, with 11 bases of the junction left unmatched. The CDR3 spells CASSPPTGGLGNEQFF. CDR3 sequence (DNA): TGTGCCAGCAGTCCTCCGACAGGGGGGTTAGGCAATGAGCAGTTCTTC.

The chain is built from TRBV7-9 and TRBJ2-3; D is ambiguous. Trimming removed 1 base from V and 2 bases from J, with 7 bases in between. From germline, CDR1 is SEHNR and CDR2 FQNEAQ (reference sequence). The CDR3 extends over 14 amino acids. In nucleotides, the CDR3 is TGTGCCAGCAGCTTAGATCCGCCCACAGATACGCAGTATTTT. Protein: CASSLDPPTDTQYF.

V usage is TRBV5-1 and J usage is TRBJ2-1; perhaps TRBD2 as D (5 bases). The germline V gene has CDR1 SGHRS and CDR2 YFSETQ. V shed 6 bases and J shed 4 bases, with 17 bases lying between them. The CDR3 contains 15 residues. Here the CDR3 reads CASTPGSPDYNEQFF. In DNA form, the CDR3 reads TGCGCCAGCACCCCGGGATCCCCAGATTACAATGAGCAGTTCTTC.

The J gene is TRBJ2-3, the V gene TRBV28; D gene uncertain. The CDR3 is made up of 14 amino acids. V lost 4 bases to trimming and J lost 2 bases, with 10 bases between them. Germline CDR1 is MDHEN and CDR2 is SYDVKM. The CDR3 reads CASSSSPLTDTQYF. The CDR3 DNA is TGTGCCAGCAGTTCTTCCCCACTCACAGATACGCAGTATTTT.

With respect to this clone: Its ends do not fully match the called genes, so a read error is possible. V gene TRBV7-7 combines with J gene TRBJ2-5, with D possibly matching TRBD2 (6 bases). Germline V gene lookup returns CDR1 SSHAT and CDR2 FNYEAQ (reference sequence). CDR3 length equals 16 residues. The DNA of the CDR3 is TGTGCTAGCAGCTTGACGGCTAGCGCGAGAGGAGAGACCCAGTACTTC. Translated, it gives CASSLTASARGETQYF.

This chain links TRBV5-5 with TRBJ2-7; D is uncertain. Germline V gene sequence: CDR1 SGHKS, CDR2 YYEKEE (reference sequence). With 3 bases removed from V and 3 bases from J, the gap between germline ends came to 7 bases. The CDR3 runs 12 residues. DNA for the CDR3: TGTGCCAGCAGCTCCGCGCGCTACGAGCAGTACTTC. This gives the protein CASSSARYEQYF.